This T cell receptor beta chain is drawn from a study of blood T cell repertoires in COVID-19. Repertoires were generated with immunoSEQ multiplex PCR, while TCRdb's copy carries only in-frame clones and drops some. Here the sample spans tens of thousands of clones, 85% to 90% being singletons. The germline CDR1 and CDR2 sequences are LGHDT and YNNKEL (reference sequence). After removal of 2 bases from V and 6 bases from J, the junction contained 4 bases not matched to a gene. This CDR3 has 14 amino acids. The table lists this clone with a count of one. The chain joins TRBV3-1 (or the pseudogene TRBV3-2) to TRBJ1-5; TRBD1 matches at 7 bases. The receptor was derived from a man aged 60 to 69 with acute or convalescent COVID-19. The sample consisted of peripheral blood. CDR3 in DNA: TGTGCCAGCAGCCAAACAGGGGCGGGTCAGCCCCAGCATTTT. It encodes CASSQTGAGQPQHF.